The rows below give T cell receptor beta chains drawn from one sample of a study of siplizumab effects on memory and regulatory T cells. Clones were read by immunoSEQ multiplex PCR, and TCRdb kept only the in-frame ones, dropping some. The data contain around 100,000 clones, roughly 94% of them seen just once; the ten biggest clones take up around 0.3%. Specimen: non-Treg CD4+ T cells sorted from blood. The receptors here all came from a human donor in good health. CDR3s include the opening cysteine and the closing phenylalanine or tryptophan. Each record gives: D gene, J gene, V gene, clone size, CDR3 length, CDR3 protein, CDR3 DNA. The D gene is left open where the match is weak. Clone size is given for some rows only: seen once, a few or many times, or a class if the clone is expanded.

TRBD1 | TRBJ2-7 | TRBV27 | - | 15 | CASRKQGRQSYEQYF | TGTGCCAGCAGAAAACAGGGGAGACAGTCCTACGAGCAGTACTTC
TRBD2 | TRBJ2-5 | TRBV5-4 | - | 18 | CASSPGLAGGPNQETQYF | TGTGCCAGCAGCCCGGGTCTAGCGGGAGGGCCAAACCAAGAGACCCAGTACTTC
- | TRBJ1-2 | TRBV7-2 | - | 14 | CASSLGASGYGYTF | TGTGCCAGCAGCTTAGGGGCCAGTGGCTATGGCTACACCTTC
- | TRBJ2-3 | TRBV28 | - | 16 | CASPPPRPPATDTQYF | TGTGCCAGCCCTCCCCCTAGACCTCCCGCCACAGATACGCAGTATTTT
- | TRBJ2-3 | TRBV11-3 | - | 13 | CASSSSGPDTQYF | TGTGCCAGCAGTTCGAGCGGCCCAGATACGCAGTATTTT
TRBD2 | TRBJ2-7 | TRBV5-6 | - | 15 | CASSPGLAGAYEQYF | TGTGCCAGCAGCCCGGGACTAGCGGGAGCCTACGAGCAGTACTTC
- | TRBJ1-1 | TRBV5-4 | - | 13 | CASSWGRGTEAFF | TGTGCCAGCAGCTGGGGAAGGGGCACTGAAGCTTTCTTT
TRBD1 | TRBJ1-2 | TRBV11-2 | - | 15 | CASSSLGTGGYGYTF | TGTGCCAGCAGCTCCCTCGGGACAGGGGGTTATGGCTACACCTTC
- | TRBJ2-3 | TRBV30 | - | 12 | CAWMPSTDTQYF | TGTGCCTGGATGCCCTCCACAGATACGCAGTATTTT
- | TRBJ2-6 | TRBV7-7 | once | 17 | CASSTRPPQSRANVLTF | TGTGCCAGCAGCACAAGACCGCCACAAAGTCGGGCCAACGTCCTGACTTTC
- | TRBJ1-4 | TRBV4-2 | - | 12 | CASSQQEEKLFF | TGTGCCAGCAGCCAACAAGAGGAAAAACTGTTTTTT
- | TRBJ2-1 | TRBV11-2 | - | 13 | CASSAGPDNEQFF | TGTGCCAGCAGCGCTGGACCAGACAATGAGCAGTTCTTC
TRBD2 | TRBJ2-7 | TRBV30 | - | 14 | CAWTSGLAGYEQYF | TGTGCCTGGACCTCGGGACTAGCGGGGTACGAGCAGTACTTC
TRBD1 | TRBJ1-2 | TRBV7-9 | - | 12 | CASSNTGVGYTF | TGTGCCAGCAGTAATACAGGGGTGGGCTACACCTTC
TRBD1 | TRBJ1-5 | TRBV30 | few | 15 | CAWSRGQGYNQPQHF | TGTGCCTGGAGTAGAGGACAGGGGTACAATCAGCCCCAGCATTTT
TRBD1 | TRBJ2-3 | TRBV5-1 | - | 14 | CASSRTGGTDTQYF | TGCGCCAGCTCACGGACAGGCGGCACAGATACGCAGTATTTT
- | TRBJ2-2 | TRBV5-1 | - | 17 | CASSLATAGRDTGELFF | TGCGCCAGCAGCTTGGCCACGGCGGGGCGGGACACCGGGGAGCTGTTTTTT
- | TRBJ1-1 | TRBV9 | few | 13 | CASSVQGGTEAFF | TGTGCCAGCAGCGTACAGGGTGGGACTGAAGCTTTCTTT
- | TRBJ2-5 | TRBV18 | once | 16 | CASSPLGGGPQETQYF | TGTGCCAGCTCACCCTTAGGGGGGGGCCCCCAAGAGACCCAGTACTTC
- | TRBJ2-7 | TRBV11-2 | few | 14 | CASSLDRNSYEQYF | TGTGCCAGCAGCTTAGATCGTAACAGCTACGAGCAGTACTTC
- | TRBJ1-4 | TRBV19 | - | 14 | CASSIGAVPEELFF | TGTGCCAGTAGTATCGGGGCAGTTCCTGAGGAACTGTTTTTT
TRBD1 | TRBJ1-5 | TRBV5-8 | - | 15 | CASSQGAVSNQPQHF | TGTGCCAGCAGTCAGGGGGCAGTGAGCAATCAGCCCCAGCATTTT
- | TRBJ1-1 | TRBV2 | - | 16 | CASSELDPRRNTEAFF | TGTGCCAGCAGTGAACTGGACCCTCGGAGGAACACTGAAGCTTTCTTT
- | TRBJ2-7 | TRBV18 | - | 14 | CASSPTKSSYEQYF | TGTGCCAGCTCACCAACCAAAAGCTCCTACGAGCAGTACTTC
TRBD1 | TRBJ2-3 | TRBV30 | - | 15 | CAWRPRQGFPDTQYF | TGTGCCTGGAGGCCAAGACAGGGGTTTCCAGATACGCAGTATTTT
- | TRBJ1-1 | TRBV6-1 | - | 14 | CASTGSMGNTEAFF | TGTGCCAGCACAGGCTCTATGGGGAACACTGAAGCTTTCTTT
TRBD1 | TRBJ2-2 | TRBV6-6 | - | 15 | CASSYNRGGAGELFF | TGTGCCAGCAGTTACAACAGGGGTGGGGCCGGGGAGCTGTTTTTT
TRBD1 | TRBJ2-1 | TRBV14 | - | 13 | CASSPRGNNEQFF | TGTGCCAGCAGCCCCAGGGGGAACAATGAGCAGTTCTTC
- | TRBJ1-1 | TRBV5-4 | - | 14 | CASSTGGKNTEAFF | TGTGCCAGCAGCACCGGGGGCAAGAACACTGAAGCTTTCTTT
TRBD1 | TRBJ1-6 | TRBV19 | - | 13 | CATLAGGNSPLHF | TGTGCCACTCTCGCAGGGGGGAATTCACCCCTCCACTTT
- | TRBJ1-2 | TRBV14 | - | 13 | CASSQEIDNGYTF | TGTGCCAGCAGCCAAGAGATCGACAATGGCTACACCTTC
- | TRBJ1-5 | TRBV19 | - | 15 | CASSIESLGNQPQHF | TGTGCCAGTAGTATAGAAAGCCTGGGCAATCAGCCCCAGCATTTT
- | TRBJ1-2 | TRBV27 | - | 12 | CASSSEGYGYTF | TGTGCCAGCAGTTCGGAGGGCTATGGCTACACCTTC
- | TRBJ2-3 | TRBV7-7 | - | 13 | CASSQWTSDTQYF | TGTGCTAGCAGCCAATGGACCTCAGATACGCAGTATTTT
- | TRBJ1-5 | TRBV27 | - | 15 | CASSSSPGRIQPQHF | TGTGCCAGCAGTTCCTCCCCAGGTCGGATTCAGCCCCAGCATTTT
- | TRBJ1-2 | TRBV5-1 | few | 15 | CASSLVARESYGYTF | TGCGCCAGCAGCTTGGTGGCCCGAGAGAGCTATGGCTACACCTTC
- | TRBJ1-5 | TRBV7-8 | - | 15 | CASSRRQGSNQPQHF | TGTGCCAGCAGCCGGAGGCAGGGGAGCAATCAGCCCCAGCATTTT
- | TRBJ2-2 | TRBV18 | - | 16 | CASSPSSGSKVGELFF | TGTGCCAGCTCACCCAGTTCTGGGTCTAAAGTCGGGGAGCTGTTTTTT
- | TRBJ2-1 | TRBV7-9 | few | 11 | CASSLSGEQFF | TGTGCCAGCAGCTTATCCGGTGAGCAGTTCTTC
TRBD1 | TRBJ1-1 | TRBV6-5 | - | 15 | CASSTPDRANTEAFF | TGTGCCAGCAGTACGCCCGACAGGGCAAACACTGAAGCTTTCTTT
- | TRBJ2-3 | TRBV5-1 | - | 12 | CASRVSTDTQYF | TGCGCCAGCAGGGTTAGCACAGATACGCAGTATTTT
- | TRBJ2-7 | TRBV5-1 | - | 12 | CASSLRGYEQYF | TGCGCCAGCAGCTTGAGGGGATACGAGCAGTACTTC
- | TRBJ2-2 | TRBV6-5 | - | 12 | CASSRGTGELFF | TGTGCCAGCAGCCGAGGGACCGGGGAGCTGTTTTTT
- | TRBJ1-5 | TRBV15 | - | 17 | CATSRDRADLSNQPQHF | TGTGCCACCAGCAGAGACAGGGCGGACTTAAGCAATCAGCCCCAGCATTTT